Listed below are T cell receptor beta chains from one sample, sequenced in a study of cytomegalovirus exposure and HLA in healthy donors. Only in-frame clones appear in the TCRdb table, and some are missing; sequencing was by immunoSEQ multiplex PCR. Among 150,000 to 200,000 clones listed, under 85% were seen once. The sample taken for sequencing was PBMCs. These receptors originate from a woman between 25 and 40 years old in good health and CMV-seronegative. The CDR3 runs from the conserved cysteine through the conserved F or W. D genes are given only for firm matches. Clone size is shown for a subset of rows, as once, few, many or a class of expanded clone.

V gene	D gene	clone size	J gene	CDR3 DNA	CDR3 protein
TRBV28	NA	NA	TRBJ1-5	TGTGCCAGCAGTGCCGGGAGGGCAGCTAATCAGCCCCAGCATTTT	CASSAGRAANQPQHF
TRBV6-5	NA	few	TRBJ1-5	TGTGCCAGCAAAGTACAACAGGGAGGCAATCAGCCCCAGCATTTT	CASKVQQGGNQPQHF
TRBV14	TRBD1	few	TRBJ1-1	TGTGCCAGCAGCATTCAGGGGGCGCGAACTGAAGCTTTCTTT	CASSIQGARTEAFF
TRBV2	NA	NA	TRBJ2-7	TGTGCCAGCAGATGGGGGCGGATATCCTACGAGCAGTACTTC	CASRWGRISYEQYF
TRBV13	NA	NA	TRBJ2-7	TGTGCCAGCAGCCCCCCGGTTGCTCGGGGTTACGAGCAGTACTTC	CASSPPVARGYEQYF
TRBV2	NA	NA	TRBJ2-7	TGTGCCAGCAGTGGGACAAACTACGAGCAGTACTTC	CASSGTNYEQYF
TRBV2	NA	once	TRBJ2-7	TGTGCCAGCAGGAGGGGAGGCGCCAGTACCTACGAGCAGTACTTC	CASRRGGASTYEQYF
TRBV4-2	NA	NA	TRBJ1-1	TGTGCCAGCAGCCAACAGGGAACTGAAGCTTTCTTT	CASSQQGTEAFF
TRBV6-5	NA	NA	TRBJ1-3	TGTGCCAGCAGTTACTCGAAACGGAGCGCTGGAAACACCATATATTTT	CASSYSKRSAGNTIYF
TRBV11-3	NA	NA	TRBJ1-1	TGTGCCAGCAGCTTCCAAGGAGAATCCACTGAAGCTTTCTTT	CASSFQGESTEAFF
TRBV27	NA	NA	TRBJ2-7	TGTGCCAGCAGTTCCAGGGGCTCCTACGAGCAGTACTTC	CASSSRGSYEQYF
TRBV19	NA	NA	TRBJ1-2	TGTGCCAGTAGTATTGGGCCCGGTGGCTACACCTTC	CASSIGPGGYTF
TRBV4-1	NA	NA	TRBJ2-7	TGCGCCAGCAGCCCTGCAGGCTCCAGCTCCTACGAGCAGTACTTC	CASSPAGSSSYEQYF
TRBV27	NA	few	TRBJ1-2	TGTGCCAGCAGTCCCCGGGAGGAGTCCTATGGCTACACCTTC	CASSPREESYGYTF
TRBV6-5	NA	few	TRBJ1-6	TGTGCCAGCAGTGGAGGACAGAATGGTTCACCCCTCCACTTT	CASSGGQNGSPLHF
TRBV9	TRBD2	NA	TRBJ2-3	TGTGCCAGCAGCGACTCCACTAGCGGGGGGGATACGCAGTATTTT	CASSDSTSGGDTQYF
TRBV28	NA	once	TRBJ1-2	TGTGCCAGCAGTTTATTGTACGAGGGCTACACCTTC	CASSLLYEGYTF
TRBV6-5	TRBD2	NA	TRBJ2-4	TGTGCCAGCAGCCCTGGCGGGGGGCCTAACATTCAGTACTTC	CASSPGGGPNIQYF
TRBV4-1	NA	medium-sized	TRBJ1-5	TGCGCCAGCAGCCAAGTAGACATGGGTCTAAGCAATCAGCCCCAGCATTTT	CASSQVDMGLSNQPQHF
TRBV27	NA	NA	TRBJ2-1	TGTGCCACCTTGGTGACGGGCTCCTACAATGAGCAGTTCTTC	CATLVTGSYNEQFF
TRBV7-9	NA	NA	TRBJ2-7	TGTGCCAGCAGCTTAGGGGGCTTCTCCTACGAGCAGTACTTC	CASSLGGFSYEQYF